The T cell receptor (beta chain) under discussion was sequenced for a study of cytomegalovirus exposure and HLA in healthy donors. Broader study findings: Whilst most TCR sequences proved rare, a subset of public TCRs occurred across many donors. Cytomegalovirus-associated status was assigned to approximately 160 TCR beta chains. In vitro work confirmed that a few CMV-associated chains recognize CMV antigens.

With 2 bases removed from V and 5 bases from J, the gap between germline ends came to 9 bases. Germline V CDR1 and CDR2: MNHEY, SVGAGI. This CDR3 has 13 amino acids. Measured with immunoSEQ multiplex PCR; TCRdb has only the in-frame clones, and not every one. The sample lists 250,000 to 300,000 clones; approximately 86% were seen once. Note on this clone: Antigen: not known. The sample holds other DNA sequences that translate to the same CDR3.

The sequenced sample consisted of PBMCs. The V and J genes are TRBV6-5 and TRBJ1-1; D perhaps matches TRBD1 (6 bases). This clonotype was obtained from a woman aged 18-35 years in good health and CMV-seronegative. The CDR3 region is CASSYPRGTEAFF. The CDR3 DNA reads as TGTGCCAGCAGTTACCCCAGGGGAACTGAAGCTTTCTTT.